This entry lists 18 T cell receptor beta chains sequenced from one sample in a study of cytomegalovirus exposure and HLA in healthy donors. The PCR employed 60 Vbeta primers together with 13 Jbeta primers. The method was immunoSEQ multiplex PCR; TCRdb's version includes in-frame clones alone and lacks a portion of them. This table holds 99,000 or so clones, around 75% found once. Specimen: PBMCs. Receptor source: a man younger than 40 in good health and CMV-seropositive.

On this clone itself: A junction boundary mismatches the germline segment, possibly from a read error. Other DNA sequences of this sample code for an identical CDR3. The chain employs TRBV2 and TRBJ1-1; 8 nucleotides agree with TRBD1. The germline V gene has CDR1 SNHLY and CDR2 FYNNEI. The CDR3 spans 14 residues. The CDR3 region has the DNA TGTGCCAGCACCTCCTACACAGGGGGGACTGAAGCCTTCTTT. The encoded protein is CASTSYTGGTEAFF.

Points on this clone: This same CDR3 is encoded by further DNA sequences in the sample. J is TRBJ1-1 and V is TRBV30; D not certain. The germline V and J ends were trimmed by 2 bases and 2 bases, with 18 bases remaining between them. The CDR3 consists of 16 residues. Germline CDR1 GTSNPN, CDR2 SVGIG (reference sequence). In nucleotides, the CDR3 is TGTGCCTGGAGTCTGGTACGGCGGGAGGAAAACACTGAAGCTTTCTTT. Translation gives CAWSLVRREENTEAFF.

There are a few counts of this clone. The V gene is TRBV5-4, the J gene TRBJ1-2; D perhaps matches TRBD1 (6 bases). Per the germline V gene, CDR1 is SGHNT and CDR2 is YYREEE (reference sequence). The CDR3 is 14 amino acids. V was cut by 4 bases and J by 4 bases, with 14 bases left in between. CDR3 sequence (DNA): TGTGCCAGCAGCCCTACAGGGTCGGCCTATGGCTACACCTTC. Translated: CASSPTGSAYGYTF.

In its sample, this clone was seen many times. The chain has TRBV5-6 and TRBJ2-1, with 7 nucleotides matching TRBD1. The germline CDR1 and CDR2 sequences are SGHDT and YYEEEE. V dropped 4 bases and J dropped 0; count of bases not matched to a gene: 10. This CDR3 spans 17 amino acids. The chain's CDR3 is CASSQGVVPSSYNEQFF. Written as DNA, the CDR3 is TGTGCCAGCAGCCAGGGGGTAGTACCTAGCTCCTACAATGAGCAGTTCTTC.

The J gene is TRBJ1-6, the V gene TRBV14; 8 positions agree with TRBD1. There are 14 residues in the CDR3. Germline CDR1 is SGHDN and CDR2 is FVKESK. V lost 4 bases to trimming and J lost 7 bases; unmatched junction nucleotides: 3. The CDR3 reads CASSLGQGNSPLHF. The CDR3 nucleotides read TGTGCCAGCAGCCTTGGACAGGGAAATTCACCCCTCCACTTT. The variable domain in full, with the rest retrieved from reference TRBV14 and TRBJ1-6, is EAGVTQFPSHSVIEKGQTVTLRCDPISGHDNLYWYRRVMGKEIKFLLHFVKESKQDESGMPNNRFLAERTGGTYSTLKVQPAELEDSGVYFCASSLGQGNSPLHFGNGTRLTVT.

This clone was counted once. The chain couples TRBV7-8 to TRBJ1-2, with 7 bases matching TRBD1. CDR3 length: 14 amino acids. The ends lost 1 base at V and 4 bases at J; junction bases unmatched: 3. CDR1 SGHVS and CDR2 FQNEAQ come from the germline V gene. CDR3 amino acids: CASSLDSGGYGYTF. The CDR3 nucleotides are TGTGCCAGCAGCTTAGATTCAGGGGGCTATGGCTACACCTTC.

The chain has TRBV2 and TRBJ2-1; TRBD2 agrees at 7 bases. The V and J ends lost 8 bases and 9 bases, in that order; junction bases with no gene match: 7. Germline V gene data show CDR1 as SNHLY and CDR2 as FYNNEI. The CDR3 is 12 residues long. The CDR3 region has the DNA TGTGCCAGCGGAGGTACGGGGGGTGAGCAGTTCTTC. Its translation is CASGGTGGEQFF.

This clone was seen just once. The chain joins TRBV15 to TRBJ1-5; D is possibly TRBD1 (6 bases). The CDR3 covers 13 residues. Germline V gives CDR1 LNHNV, CDR2 YYDKDF (reference sequence). The V gene lost 9 bases and the J gene lost 8 bases, with 17 bases spanning the gap. The CDR3, as DNA: TGTGCCACAAACCAGGGGATAAGTGAGCCCCAGCATTTT. This codes for CATNQGISEPQHF.

The V gene is TRBV7-9, the J gene TRBJ1-2; D is possibly TRBD1 (6 bases). The germline gives CDR1 SEHNR, CDR2 FQNEAQ (reference sequence). The CDR3 is 15 residues long. V dropped 2 bases and J dropped 7 bases, with 17 bases sitting between them. The CDR3 nucleotides are TGTGCCAGCAGCTTATGGGATGGGCAGGGGAGTGGCTACACCTTC. Translating it yields CASSLWDGQGSGYTF.

The CDR3 protein is CASSPDSGTQYF. CDR3 coding DNA: TGTGCCAGCAGCCCGGACTCCGGGACCCAGTACTTC. The V and J genes are TRBV7-2 and TRBJ2-5; a possible D gene is TRBD2 (5 bases). CDR1 SGHTA and CDR2 FQGNSA come from the germline V gene. CDR3 length equals 12 residues. V lost 5 bases, J lost 7 bases, and 11 bases lay in between.

The chain employs TRBV2 and TRBJ2-7, with 7 bases lining up with TRBD1. From germline, CDR1 is SNHLY and CDR2 FYNNEI. V dropped 2 bases and J dropped 5; count of bases not matched to a gene: 6. The CDR3 is 14 residues long. CDR3 nucleotide sequence: TGTGCCAGCAGTGAACGACAGGGATTTCACGAGCAGTACTTC. Translated, it gives CASSERQGFHEQYF.

J is TRBJ2-5 and V is TRBV4-3; D is perhaps TRBD2 (5 bases). The CDR3 extends over 14 amino acids. Germline CDR1 and CDR2: LGHNA and YSLEER. Trimming left V 2 bases short and J 2 bases short, with 9 bases between. The CDR3 region is CASSQSPGQETQYF. DNA for the CDR3: TGCGCCAGCAGCCAATCCCCGGGACAAGAGACCCAGTACTTC.

Notes on this clone: In the same sample, other DNA sequences code for this CDR3. The chain carries TRBV5-4 and TRBJ2-7; D call uncertain. CDR3 length: 12 amino acids. V was cut by 0 bases and J by 3 bases, with 4 bases left in between. From germline, CDR1 is SGHNT and CDR2 YYREEE (reference sequence). CDR3 sequence reads: CASSLDGYEQYF. Written as DNA, the CDR3 is TGTGCCAGCAGCTTGGACGGCTACGAGCAGTACTTC.

Only a few counts were recorded for this clone. The rearrangement links TRBV7-2 to TRBJ2-3; 10 positions match TRBD1. There are 15 residues in the CDR3. With V trimmed by 5 bases and J by 5 bases, 7 bases remained unmatched. Germline V gene sequence: CDR1 SGHTA, CDR2 FQGNSA. The CDR3 DNA reads TGTGCCAGCAGCGTAACCGGGACAGGGGAAGATACGCAGTATTTT. Translated, it gives CASSVTGTGEDTQYF.

This clone was seen a single time. The J gene is TRBJ2-7, the V gene TRBV4-2; 10 positions agree with TRBD1. CDR1 and CDR2 (germline): LGHNA, YNFKEQ. The CDR3 covers 14 residues. Trimming removed 5 bases from V and 1 base from J; junction bases left unmatched: 2. The CDR3 DNA reads as TGTGCCAGCAGCGGGACAGGGGCTTCCTACGAGCAGTACTTC. Its translation: CASSGTGASYEQYF.

The chain combines TRBV19 with TRBJ1-4; no reliable D call. V was shortened by 3 bases and J by 0 bases, with 8 bases between the two germline ends. Per germline, CDR1 LNHDA and CDR2 SQIVND (reference sequence). The CDR3 covers 15 residues. CDR3 DNA sequence: TGTGCCAGTAGTATTAGTGCAACAACTAATGAAAAACTGTTTTTT. Translated, it gives CASSISATTNEKLFF.

Concerning this clone itself: Sequence at one end of the junction differs from germline and may be a read error. The same CDR3 is also encoded by other DNA sequences in this sample. This sequence joins TRBV6-5 and TRBJ1-1; D is unclear. This CDR3 is built from 14 residues. Germline-derived CDR1 and CDR2 are MNHEY and SVGAGI. The CDR3 here is CASSYGSGNTEAFF. CDR3 in DNA: TGTGCCAGCAGTTACGGGTCAGGTAACACGGAAGCTTTCTTT.

The chain recombines TRBV5-4 with TRBJ2-1; maybe TRBD2 (7 bases). Germline-derived CDR1 and CDR2 are SGHNT and YYREEE (reference sequence). The V gene lost 0 bases and the J gene lost 6 bases, with 13 bases spanning the gap. The CDR3 has 15 residues. CDR3 DNA sequence: TGTGCCAGCAGCTTGGCCGGGGGGCCGGTCAATGAGCAGTTCTTC. Translating it yields CASSLAGGPVNEQFF.